This TCR beta chain was recorded in a study of blood T cell repertoires in COVID-19. The data were produced by immunoSEQ multiplex PCR, yet TCRdb's version contains in-frame clones alone and is incomplete. The table has about 100,000 clones, 85% seen once; the top ten hold around an eighth. The CDR3 is 12 residues long. V shed 6 bases and J shed 14 bases, with 18 bases lying between them. The sequencing input was peripheral blood. This clonotype originated in a man between 45 and 60 years old with active or convalescent COVID-19. The J gene is TRBJ2-3, the V gene TRBV12-3 or TRBV12-4, with unresolved D. The CDR3 DNA follows: TGTGCCAGCAGCCGAAGAACCTACCCCCCGTATTTT. It translates to CASSRRTYPPYF.